Listed below are T cell receptor beta chains from one sample, sequenced in a study of shared clonotypes between healthy human individuals. Assay used: immunoSEQ multiplex PCR; TCRdb lists only in-frame clones, some missing. In the table there are about 2.3 million clones, 80% to 95% of which are singletons. The source material was naive CD4+ T cells from PBMCs. The source is a man younger than 35 in good health. Some clones in this sample may be carry-over from other donors' samples. Both conserved end residues are part of each CDR3. The order of the fields is J gene, D gene, clone size, V gene, CDR3 protein, CDR3 DNA. The D gene is left open where the match is weak. Clone size is shown for a subset of rows, as once, few, many or a class of expanded clone.

j_gene: TRBJ2-5; d_gene: NA; abundance: NA; v_gene: TRBV27; CDR3aa: CASSLLQSQETQYF; CDR3nt: TGTGCCAGCAGTTTGCTACAGTCCCAAGAGACCCAGTACTTC
j_gene: TRBJ2-1; d_gene: NA; abundance: NA; v_gene: TRBV2; CDR3aa: CASIQSSYNEQFF; CDR3nt: TGTGCCAGCATTCAGAGCTCCTACAATGAGCAGTTCTTC
j_gene: TRBJ1-1; d_gene: NA; abundance: few; v_gene: TRBV18; CDR3aa: CASSPLGGTEAFF; CDR3nt: TGTGCCAGCTCACCACTTGGGGGTACTGAAGCTTTCTTT
j_gene: TRBJ2-5; d_gene: NA; abundance: NA; v_gene: TRBV6-1; CDR3aa: CASSETWGQWETQYF; CDR3nt: TGTGCCAGCAGTGAAACGTGGGGGCAGTGGGAGACCCAGTACTTC
j_gene: TRBJ2-4; d_gene: NA; abundance: NA; v_gene: TRBV6-1; CDR3aa: CASSEGFIAKNIQYF; CDR3nt: TGTGCCAGCAGTGAGGGGTTTATAGCCAAAAACATTCAGTACTTC
j_gene: TRBJ2-3; d_gene: NA; abundance: NA; v_gene: TRBV28; CDR3aa: CASSPFTDTQYF; CDR3nt: TGTGCCAGCAGTCCTTTCACAGATACGCAGTATTTT
j_gene: TRBJ2-1; d_gene: TRBD2; abundance: NA; v_gene: TRBV10-1; CDR3aa: CASSEGPGGAYNEQFF; CDR3nt: TGCGCCAGCAGTGAGGGACCGGGAGGGGCCTACAATGAGCAGTTCTTC
j_gene: TRBJ1-4; d_gene: TRBD1; abundance: NA; v_gene: TRBV28; CDR3aa: CASSFWTGGGREKLFF; CDR3nt: TGTGCCAGCAGTTTCTGGACAGGGGGCGGGAGAGAAAAACTGTTTTTT
j_gene: TRBJ1-1; d_gene: TRBD1; abundance: NA; v_gene: TRBV7-2; CDR3aa: CASSLIQGGMNTEAFF; CDR3nt: TGTGCCAGCAGCTTGATCCAGGGGGGGATGAACACTGAAGCTTTCTTT
j_gene: TRBJ1-3; d_gene: TRBD1; abundance: once; v_gene: TRBV7-3; CDR3aa: CASSSTGGTGNTIYF; CDR3nt: TGTGCCAGCAGCTCCACAGGGGGCACTGGAAACACCATATATTTT
j_gene: TRBJ1-5; d_gene: NA; abundance: NA; v_gene: TRBV5-1; CDR3aa: CASSETGLNSNQPQHF; CDR3nt: TGCGCCAGCAGCGAAACAGGGCTCAATAGCAATCAGCCCCAGCATTTT
j_gene: TRBJ2-5; d_gene: NA; abundance: NA; v_gene: TRBV27; CDR3aa: CASSLRQQETQYF; CDR3nt: TGTGCCAGCAGTTTACGACAGCAAGAGACCCAGTACTTC
j_gene: TRBJ2-5; d_gene: NA; abundance: NA; v_gene: TRBV6-5; CDR3aa: CASRGTSGRSWTQYF; CDR3nt: TGTGCCAGCAGAGGTACTAGTGGGCGTAGCTGGACCCAGTACTTC
j_gene: TRBJ1-1; d_gene: NA; abundance: NA; v_gene: TRBV21-1; CDR3aa: CASRKTGVAGNTEAFF; CDR3nt: TGTGCCAGCAGAAAGACAGGGGTAGCGGGGAACACTGAAGCTTTCTTT
j_gene: TRBJ2-2; d_gene: NA; abundance: NA; v_gene: TRBV5-6; CDR3aa: CASSLGRAGELFF; CDR3nt: TGTGCCAGCAGCTTGGGGCGGGCAGGGGAGCTGTTTTTT
j_gene: TRBJ1-5; d_gene: NA; abundance: once; v_gene: TRBV7-2; CDR3aa: CASSFAPNQPQHF; CDR3nt: TGTGCCAGCAGCTTTGCCCCAAATCAGCCCCAGCATTTT
j_gene: TRBJ1-4; d_gene: NA; abundance: NA; v_gene: TRBV2; CDR3aa: CASNRAATNEKLFF; CDR3nt: TGTGCCAGCAACCGGGCAGCAACTAATGAAAAACTGTTTTTT
j_gene: TRBJ1-3; d_gene: NA; abundance: NA; v_gene: TRBV7-8; CDR3aa: CASSFNRNTIYF; CDR3nt: TGTGCCAGCAGCTTTAACCGAAACACCATATATTTT
j_gene: TRBJ2-1; d_gene: TRBD2; abundance: NA; v_gene: TRBV5-6; CDR3aa: CASSFGLAVYNEQFF; CDR3nt: TGTGCCAGCAGCTTTGGACTAGCGGTTTACAATGAGCAGTTCTTC
j_gene: TRBJ1-5; d_gene: NA; abundance: NA; v_gene: TRBV18; CDR3aa: CASSPQGSHSNQPQHF; CDR3nt: TGTGCCAGCTCACCACAGGGCAGCCATAGCAATCAGCCCCAGCATTTT
j_gene: TRBJ2-5; d_gene: NA; abundance: NA; v_gene: TRBV28; CDR3aa: CASSSAQGGAETQYF; CDR3nt: TGTGCCAGCAGTTCTGCACAGGGTGGGGCGGAGACCCAGTACTTC
j_gene: TRBJ1-1; d_gene: TRBD1; abundance: NA; v_gene: TRBV5-1; CDR3aa: CASRLTGADTEAFF; CDR3nt: TGCGCCAGCAGATTGACAGGGGCGGACACTGAAGCTTTCTTT
j_gene: TRBJ1-2; d_gene: NA; abundance: NA; v_gene: TRBV7-3; CDR3aa: CASSLSSGVGYTF; CDR3nt: TGTGCCAGCAGCTTATCATCAGGGGTTGGCTACACCTTC
j_gene: TRBJ2-1; d_gene: NA; abundance: once; v_gene: TRBV5-1; CDR3aa: CASSLGVTSYNEQFF; CDR3nt: TGCGCCAGCAGCTTGGGTGTGACCTCCTACAATGAGCAGTTCTTC
j_gene: TRBJ2-7; d_gene: TRBD1; abundance: few; v_gene: TRBV5-1; CDR3aa: CASSSYGQGQGDEQYF; CDR3nt: TGCGCCAGCAGCTCCTATGGACAGGGCCAGGGGGACGAGCAGTACTTC
j_gene: TRBJ2-5; d_gene: NA; abundance: NA; v_gene: TRBV4-1; CDR3aa: CASSQDDQETQYF; CDR3nt: TGCGCCAGCAGCCAAGATGACCAAGAGACCCAGTACTTC
j_gene: TRBJ1-1; d_gene: NA; abundance: NA; v_gene: TRBV2; CDR3aa: CASSYRENTEAFF; CDR3nt: TGTGCCAGCAGCTATCGGGAGAACACTGAAGCTTTCTTT
j_gene: TRBJ2-1; d_gene: NA; abundance: once; v_gene: TRBV16; CDR3aa: CASSQSKVANFKNEQFF; CDR3nt: TGTGCCAGCAGCCAATCGAAAGTAGCCAACTTTAAGAATGAGCAGTTCTTC
j_gene: TRBJ2-7; d_gene: NA; abundance: NA; v_gene: TRBV27; CDR3aa: CASSLKGSYEQYF; CDR3nt: TGTGCCAGCAGTTTAAAGGGGTCCTACGAGCAGTACTTC
j_gene: TRBJ2-6; d_gene: TRBD1; abundance: NA; v_gene: TRBV5-1; CDR3aa: CASSQTWGQATASGANVLTF; CDR3nt: TGCGCCAGCAGCCAAACCTGGGGACAGGCCACTGCCTCTGGGGCCAACGTCCTGACTTTC
j_gene: TRBJ2-1; d_gene: TRBD2; abundance: NA; v_gene: TRBV7-3; CDR3aa: CASSHSSGSYNEQFF; CDR3nt: TGTGCCAGCAGCCACTCTAGCGGGAGTTACAATGAGCAGTTCTTC
j_gene: TRBJ1-4; d_gene: NA; abundance: NA; v_gene: TRBV5-6; CDR3aa: CASSSRSGVIEKLFF; CDR3nt: TGTGCCAGCAGCTCGCGATCAGGGGTAATTGAAAAACTGTTTTTT
j_gene: TRBJ2-3; d_gene: TRBD2; abundance: NA; v_gene: TRBV7-3; CDR3aa: CASSMGLAGGKADTQYF; CDR3nt: TGTGCCAGCAGCATGGGACTAGCGGGAGGGAAGGCAGATACGCAGTATTTT
j_gene: TRBJ2-1; d_gene: NA; abundance: NA; v_gene: TRBV5-1; CDR3aa: CASSLAASYNEQFF; CDR3nt: TGCGCCAGCAGCTTGGCCGCTAGCTACAATGAGCAGTTCTTC
j_gene: TRBJ2-5; d_gene: NA; abundance: NA; v_gene: TRBV20-1; CDR3aa: CSARNQETQYF; CDR3nt: TGCAGTGCTAGGAACCAAGAGACCCAGTACTTC
j_gene: TRBJ2-7; d_gene: TRBD1; abundance: NA; v_gene: TRBV11-2; CDR3aa: CASSLGDRVHDPTHHEQYF; CDR3nt: TGTGCCAGCAGCTTAGGGGACAGGGTCCACGACCCAACCCACCACGAGCAGTACTTC
j_gene: TRBJ2-7; d_gene: NA; abundance: NA; v_gene: TRBV5-1; CDR3aa: CASSLAGQPAYEQYF; CDR3nt: TGCGCCAGCAGCTTGGCTGGACAGCCAGCCTACGAGCAGTACTTC
j_gene: TRBJ2-7; d_gene: TRBD1; abundance: NA; v_gene: TRBV28; CDR3aa: CASSLRLQGQHF; CDR3nt: TGTGCCAGCAGTTTACGTCTCCAGGGACAGCACTTC
j_gene: TRBJ1-5; d_gene: NA; abundance: NA; v_gene: TRBV30; CDR3aa: CAWSLGNQPQHF; CDR3nt: TGTGCCTGGAGTTTAGGCAATCAGCCCCAGCATTTT
j_gene: TRBJ2-1; d_gene: NA; abundance: NA; v_gene: TRBV6-1; CDR3aa: CASSEMGGSVSYNEQFF; CDR3nt: TGTGCCAGCAGTGAAATGGGGGGCTCCGTGTCCTACAATGAGCAGTTCTTC